This T cell receptor (beta chain) originates from a study of shared clonotypes between healthy human individuals. Profiling relied on immunoSEQ multiplex PCR, and the TCRdb table lists in-frame clones only, not all of them. The sample shows some 2.1 million clones, approximately 95% of them seen only once. With 1 base removed from V and 1 base from J, the gap between germline ends came to 12 bases. Germline V gives CDR1 MGHRA, CDR2 YSYEKL. The CDR3 is 16 residues long. Sequenced input: naive CD4+ T cells sorted from blood. The sample's subset: CD45RA+ positively selected. The chain carries TRBV4-1 and TRBJ2-3; D assignment may be TRBD1 or TRBD2 (5 bases each). The receptor was isolated from a man between 18 and 29 years old in good health. For the CDR3, the DNA is TGCGCCAGCAGCCAAGTTGGGAGAGGGGGCACAGATACGCAGTATTTT. Its translation is CASSQVGRGGTDTQYF.